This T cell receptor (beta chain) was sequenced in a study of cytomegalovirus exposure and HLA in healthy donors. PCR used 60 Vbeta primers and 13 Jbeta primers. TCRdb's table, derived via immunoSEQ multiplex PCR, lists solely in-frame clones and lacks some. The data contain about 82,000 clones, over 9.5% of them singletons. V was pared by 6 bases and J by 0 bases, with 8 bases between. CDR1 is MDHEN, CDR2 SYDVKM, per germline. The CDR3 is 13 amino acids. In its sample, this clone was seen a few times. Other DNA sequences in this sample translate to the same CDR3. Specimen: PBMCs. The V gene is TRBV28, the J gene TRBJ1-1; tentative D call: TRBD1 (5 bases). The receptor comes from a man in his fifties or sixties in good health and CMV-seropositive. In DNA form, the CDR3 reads TGTGCCAGCAGGGACACCTTGAACACTGAAGCTTTCTTT. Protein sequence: CASRDTLNTEAFF.